These T cell receptor beta chains were read from a single sample in a study of beta chain features in type 1 diabetes. Produced via immunoSEQ multiplex PCR; TCRdb's table is partial and in-frame only. The sample carries 640,000 or so clones, roughly 13% recorded once. Sequencing was performed on naive CD4+ T cells from blood. Receptors originate from a man aged 18 to 35 with type 1 diabetes. Both conserved end residues are part of each CDR3. A D gene is named only where the DNA matches it firmly. The size of a clone is reported for some rows only, either as once, few or many, or as a class for expanded clones.

J gene: TRBJ2-5
D gene: TRBD2
clone size: -
V gene: TRBV9
CDR3 DNA: TGTGCCAGCAGCGCGACTAGCGCCGTGATGGGGCGGGAGACCCAGTACTTC
CDR3 protein: CASSATSAVMGRETQYF

J gene: TRBJ2-7
D gene: TRBD1
clone size: -
V gene: TRBV11-1
CDR3 DNA: TGTGCCAGCAGCACAGGACAGGGTAACGAGCAGTACTTC
CDR3 protein: CASSTGQGNEQYF

J gene: TRBJ1-2
D gene: -
clone size: few
V gene: TRBV28
CDR3 DNA: TGTGCCAGCAGTCTCGGTTTAAACTATGGCTACACCTTC
CDR3 protein: CASSLGLNYGYTF

J gene: TRBJ2-2
D gene: -
clone size: few
V gene: TRBV7-7
CDR3 DNA: TGTGCTAGCAGCTCTACTGGACAAACCGGGGAGCTGTTTTTT
CDR3 protein: CASSSTGQTGELFF

J gene: TRBJ2-7
D gene: -
clone size: -
V gene: TRBV15
CDR3 DNA: TGTGCCACCAGCAGAGATGAGGGATTGGAGCAGTACTTC
CDR3 protein: CATSRDEGLEQYF

J gene: TRBJ2-7
D gene: TRBD2
clone size: few
V gene: TRBV5-1
CDR3 DNA: TGCGCCAGCAGCTTTGGGACTAGCGAGGGGTACGAGCAGTACTTC
CDR3 protein: CASSFGTSEGYEQYF

J gene: TRBJ2-3
D gene: TRBD2
clone size: -
V gene: TRBV28
CDR3 DNA: TGTGCCAGCAGTTCCGGGGGGACCACAGATACGCAGTATTTT
CDR3 protein: CASSSGGTTDTQYF

J gene: TRBJ2-4
D gene: -
clone size: -
V gene: TRBV29-1
CDR3 DNA: TGCAGCGTTGTCCAGGAACTCAAAAACATTCAGTACTTC
CDR3 protein: CSVVQELKNIQYF

J gene: TRBJ2-7
D gene: -
clone size: few
V gene: TRBV7-9
CDR3 DNA: TGTGCCAGCAGCCTCCCCCCGGACACCGAGCAGTACTTC
CDR3 protein: CASSLPPDTEQYF

J gene: TRBJ2-1
D gene: TRBD2
clone size: -
V gene: TRBV4-3
CDR3 DNA: TGCGCCAGCAGCCAAGCCCTAGCGGGGGGTACCAATGAGCAGTTCTTC
CDR3 protein: CASSQALAGGTNEQFF

J gene: TRBJ1-4
D gene: -
clone size: -
V gene: TRBV29-1
CDR3 DNA: TGCAGCGTTGCGGGGTTTAATGAAAAACTGTTTTTT
CDR3 protein: CSVAGFNEKLFF

J gene: TRBJ2-5
D gene: -
clone size: few
V gene: TRBV21-1
CDR3 DNA: TGTGCCAGCAGCAAAGTGAAGCTAGCGGGGAGCCAAGAGACCCAGTACTTC
CDR3 protein: CASSKVKLAGSQETQYF

J gene: TRBJ2-1
D gene: -
clone size: -
V gene: TRBV12-5
CDR3 DNA: TGTGCTAGTGGAAAGGGGGGGAGCTCCTACAATGAGCAGTTCTTC
CDR3 protein: CASGKGGSSYNEQFF

J gene: TRBJ2-1
D gene: TRBD2
clone size: -
V gene: TRBV7-2
CDR3 DNA: TGTGCCAGCAGCCCTTCGGCGGTAGCGGGAAGTTATGAGCAGTTCTTC
CDR3 protein: CASSPSAVAGSYEQFF

J gene: TRBJ2-7
D gene: TRBD2
clone size: few
V gene: TRBV19
CDR3 DNA: TGTGCCAGTAGTATGGTGGGACTAGCGGTCGATCCCTACGAGCAGTACTTC
CDR3 protein: CASSMVGLAVDPYEQYF

J gene: TRBJ2-7
D gene: -
clone size: few
V gene: TRBV25-1
CDR3 DNA: TGTGCCAGCAGCCCCAGCTACGAGCAGTACTTC
CDR3 protein: CASSPSYEQYF

J gene: TRBJ2-1
D gene: TRBD2
clone size: -
V gene: TRBV11-1
CDR3 DNA: TGTGCCAGCAGCTTAGGCGGACTAGCGGGAGTCGATGAGCAGTTCTTC
CDR3 protein: CASSLGGLAGVDEQFF

J gene: TRBJ2-7
D gene: TRBD2
clone size: -
V gene: TRBV11-2
CDR3 DNA: TGTGCCAGCAGCTCCTTAGGACTAGCGGGAAGCGAGCAGTACTTC
CDR3 protein: CASSSLGLAGSEQYF

J gene: TRBJ1-1
D gene: TRBD1
clone size: few
V gene: TRBV27
CDR3 DNA: TGTGCCAGCAGTCCCCGCAGGGGGTTCGAAGCTTTCTTT
CDR3 protein: CASSPRRGFEAFF

J gene: TRBJ2-5
D gene: TRBD1
clone size: -
V gene: TRBV30
CDR3 DNA: TGTGCCTGGAGTACGGGGACAGTACAAGAGACCCAGTACTTC
CDR3 protein: CAWSTGTVQETQYF

J gene: TRBJ2-5
D gene: TRBD1
clone size: few
V gene: TRBV29-1
CDR3 DNA: TGCAGCGTTGAAGTCCCCAGGGGGCGAGAGACCCAGTACTTC
CDR3 protein: CSVEVPRGRETQYF

J gene: TRBJ1-4
D gene: TRBD1
clone size: -
V gene: TRBV30
CDR3 DNA: TGTGCCTGGGTTGATAATCGGGACAGGGGCATCAAGGATGAAAAACTGTTTTTT
CDR3 protein: CAWVDNRDRGIKDEKLFF

J gene: TRBJ1-1
D gene: -
clone size: -
V gene: TRBV5-1
CDR3 DNA: TGCGCCAGCAGCTTGGAACAGAATCATGCTGAAGCTTTCTTT
CDR3 protein: CASSLEQNHAEAFF

J gene: TRBJ2-2
D gene: TRBD1
clone size: few
V gene: TRBV9
CDR3 DNA: TGTGCCAGCAGCCCTCGGACAGGCCCGAACACCGGGGAGCTGTTTTTT
CDR3 protein: CASSPRTGPNTGELFF

J gene: TRBJ2-2
D gene: TRBD1
clone size: -
V gene: TRBV2
CDR3 DNA: TGTGCCAGCAGTGTGCAGGGGGTCACCGGGGAGCTGTTTTTT
CDR3 protein: CASSVQGVTGELFF

J gene: TRBJ1-6
D gene: -
clone size: few
V gene: TRBV18
CDR3 DNA: TGTGCCAGCTCACCCGGCGGGGGTAATTCACCCCTCCACTTT
CDR3 protein: CASSPGGGNSPLHF

J gene: TRBJ1-2
D gene: TRBD1
clone size: few
V gene: TRBV6-5
CDR3 DNA: TGTGCCAGCAGTTACTTCGGGACAGGCAACTTTGACTACACCTTC
CDR3 protein: CASSYFGTGNFDYTF

J gene: TRBJ2-7
D gene: -
clone size: few
V gene: TRBV18
CDR3 DNA: TGTGCCAGCTCACCACCAGGGGCGGGCGAGCAGTACTTC
CDR3 protein: CASSPPGAGEQYF

J gene: TRBJ1-4
D gene: TRBD1
clone size: few
V gene: TRBV28
CDR3 DNA: TGTGCCAGCAACACAAGACAGGGAGGTGAAAAACTGTTTTTT
CDR3 protein: CASNTRQGGEKLFF

J gene: TRBJ2-7
D gene: TRBD1
clone size: -
V gene: TRBV23-1
CDR3 DNA: TGCGCCAGCAGTCTCCCAGGGACAGGGGGCGAGCAGTACTTC
CDR3 protein: CASSLPGTGGEQYF

J gene: TRBJ2-6
D gene: -
clone size: -
V gene: TRBV28
CDR3 DNA: TGTGCCAGCAGGCCACCCGCTGGGGCCAACGTCCTGACTTTC
CDR3 protein: CASRPPAGANVLTF

J gene: TRBJ2-1
D gene: -
clone size: few
V gene: TRBV4-1
CDR3 DNA: TGCGCCAGCAGCCAAGGGCCGGGACAAACATACAATGAGCAGTTCTTC
CDR3 protein: CASSQGPGQTYNEQFF

J gene: TRBJ1-1
D gene: TRBD1
clone size: -
V gene: TRBV5-6
CDR3 DNA: TGTGCCAGCAACTTCGGCGGGACAGGGGAGGGTATCACTGAAGCTTTCTTT
CDR3 protein: CASNFGGTGEGITEAFF

J gene: TRBJ2-1
D gene: -
clone size: -
V gene: TRBV30
CDR3 DNA: TGTGCCTGGAGTGTGTCCCATGAGCAGTTCTTC
CDR3 protein: CAWSVSHEQFF

J gene: TRBJ1-1
D gene: TRBD1
clone size: few
V gene: TRBV5-1
CDR3 DNA: TGCGCCAGCAGCTTGGCCGGGACAGGGGACACTGAAGCTTTCTTT
CDR3 protein: CASSLAGTGDTEAFF

J gene: TRBJ2-5
D gene: TRBD1
clone size: -
V gene: TRBV28
CDR3 DNA: TGTGCCAGCAGTTTTTTGGGGACAGATTCGAAAGAGACCCAGTACTTC
CDR3 protein: CASSFLGTDSKETQYF

J gene: TRBJ1-5
D gene: -
clone size: few
V gene: TRBV2
CDR3 DNA: TGTGCCAGCAGTCCGGACAGCCAGAATCAGCCCCAGCATTTT
CDR3 protein: CASSPDSQNQPQHF

J gene: TRBJ2-3
D gene: -
clone size: few
V gene: TRBV19
CDR3 DNA: TGTGCCAGTAGTGGAAACACAGATACGCAGTATTTT
CDR3 protein: CASSGNTDTQYF

J gene: TRBJ2-3
D gene: -
clone size: few
V gene: TRBV5-1
CDR3 DNA: TGCGCCAGCAGCTTGGCCGTTTCAAGCGGCACAGATACGCAGTATTTT
CDR3 protein: CASSLAVSSGTDTQYF

J gene: TRBJ1-2
D gene: TRBD1
clone size: few
V gene: TRBV27
CDR3 DNA: TGTGCCAGCAGTTTAATTCCCGGGACAGGAATGAGTGGCTACACCTTC
CDR3 protein: CASSLIPGTGMSGYTF

J gene: TRBJ1-1
D gene: TRBD1
clone size: few
V gene: TRBV7-9
CDR3 DNA: TGTGCCAGCAGCTTCCCGGACAGGGGCGTGAACACTGAAGCTTTCTTT
CDR3 protein: CASSFPDRGVNTEAFF

J gene: TRBJ1-2
D gene: -
clone size: few
V gene: TRBV14
CDR3 DNA: TGTGCCAGCAGCCCGTACGAAAACTATGGCTACACCTTC
CDR3 protein: CASSPYENYGYTF

J gene: TRBJ2-3
D gene: TRBD1
clone size: few
V gene: TRBV30
CDR3 DNA: TGTGCCTGGGCTACAGGGGGGACAGATACGCAGTATTTT
CDR3 protein: CAWATGGTDTQYF

J gene: TRBJ1-2
D gene: -
clone size: few
V gene: TRBV27
CDR3 DNA: TGTGCCAGCACCACCTCCGGGGCGTCCGGCTACACCTTC
CDR3 protein: CASTTSGASGYTF

J gene: TRBJ1-2
D gene: TRBD1
clone size: few
V gene: TRBV4-3
CDR3 DNA: TGCGCCAGCAGCCAAGATAACAGGGGAACCTATGGCTACACCTTC
CDR3 protein: CASSQDNRGTYGYTF

J gene: TRBJ2-3
D gene: TRBD2
clone size: few
V gene: TRBV5-1
CDR3 DNA: TGCGCCAGCAGCCCCACGCTGACTAGCGGGAGTACAGATACGCAGTATTTT
CDR3 protein: CASSPTLTSGSTDTQYF

J gene: TRBJ1-2
D gene: -
clone size: -
V gene: TRBV30
CDR3 DNA: TGTGCCTGGAATAGGGTTTTGGATGGCTACACCTTC
CDR3 protein: CAWNRVLDGYTF

J gene: TRBJ1-2
D gene: -
clone size: few
V gene: TRBV28
CDR3 DNA: TGTGCCAGCCGCAGGGCCTATGGCTACACCTTC
CDR3 protein: CASRRAYGYTF

J gene: TRBJ2-1
D gene: -
clone size: -
V gene: TRBV7-2
CDR3 DNA: TGTGCCAGCAGCTTATCTAGACTCACCTACAATGAGCAGTTCTTC
CDR3 protein: CASSLSRLTYNEQFF

J gene: TRBJ1-6
D gene: -
clone size: few
V gene: TRBV27
CDR3 DNA: TGTGCCAGCTCTGAGTCGAGGGGTTATAATTCACCCCTCCACTTT
CDR3 protein: CASSESRGYNSPLHF

J gene: TRBJ1-2
D gene: TRBD1
clone size: few
V gene: TRBV19
CDR3 DNA: TGTGCCAGTAGCCTTGACAGGGACCGATATGGCTACACCTTC
CDR3 protein: CASSLDRDRYGYTF

J gene: TRBJ2-1
D gene: -
clone size: -
V gene: TRBV4-2
CDR3 DNA: TGTGCCAGCAGCGAAAGTCCCGGGACTTCAGGACGGAATGAGCAGTTCTTC
CDR3 protein: CASSESPGTSGRNEQFF